A single sample gave rise to the 29 T cell receptor beta chains below, sequenced in a study of T cells in Graves' hyperthyroidism and ophthalmopathy. TCR beta CDR3 sequences were amplified from RNA transcripts. Initially, a first-round RT-PCR of the TCR CDR3 employed the HTBI primer set. TCRdb reprocessed the multiplex PCR reads with MiXCR, giving one entry per CDR3 protein. Of roughly 400,000 distinct CDR3 sequences listed, around 15% are singletons. Sample: blood. All receptors come from a man aged 45-65 years with Graves' ophthalmopathy.

Remarks on this clonotype: A clone one base away is much larger, so this may be a read error. This chain joins TRBV10-3 and TRBJ2-7; perhaps TRBD1 as D (6 bases). Germline assignment: CDR1 ENHRY and CDR2 SYGVKD. The CDR3 spans 15 residues. For the CDR3, the DNA is TGTGCCATCAGTGAAGGGTCAGGGGCCACCTACGGGCAGTACTTC. Its translation: CAISEGSGATYGQYF.

This clonotype was seen many times. The V call is TRBV18, the J call TRBJ2-1, with TRBD2 identical over 10 bases. J was trimmed by 3 bases and V by 4 bases; bases with no gene match: 9. The CDR3 loop spans 17 amino acids. In germline, CDR1 is KGHSH, CDR2 LQKENI. The CDR3 bases are TGTGCCAGCTCACGAACTAGCGGGATTCGGGTCTACAATGAGCAGTTCTTC. Residues: CASSRTSGIRVYNEQFF.

The chain is built from TRBV3-1 and TRBJ1-1; 10 bases fit TRBD1. V lost 1 base and J lost 5; bases outside the gene matches: 7. The CDR3 is made up of 16 amino acids. Per the germline V gene, CDR1 is LGHDT and CDR2 is YNNKEL (reference sequence). The CDR3 DNA reads TGTGCCAGCAGCCAAGGCCCGGACAGGGGGGGTACTGAAGCTTTCTTT. It is translated as CASSQGPDRGGTEAFF. Based on the CDR3 plus reference TRBV3-1 and TRBJ1-1, the full variable domain is DTAVSQTPKYLVTQMGNDKSIKCEQNLGHDTMYWYKQDSKKFLKIMFSYNNKELIINETVPNRFSPKSPDKAHLNLHINSLELGDSAVYFCASSQGPDRGGTEAFFGQGTRLTVV.

This clonotype appeared a single time. This rearrangement joins TRBV27 to TRBJ2-7; 10 positions agree with TRBD2. This CDR3 contains 16 residues. In germline, CDR1 is MNHEY, CDR2 SMNVEV (reference sequence). V was pared by 3 bases and J by 2 bases, with 7 bases of the junction left unmatched. The CDR3 loop reads CASSLYGLAETYEQYF. The CDR3 bases are TGTGCCAGCAGTTTGTACGGACTAGCGGAAACCTACGAGCAGTACTTC.

The rearrangement uses TRBV7-6 and TRBJ2-5; D gene unclear. CDR1 and CDR2 (germline): SGHVS, FNYEAQ. This CDR3 contains 17 residues. V shed 5 bases and J shed 1 base, with 20 bases lying between them. CDR3 residues: CASSNRSVGRPQETQYF. The CDR3 DNA reads TGTGCCAGCAGCAATAGGAGCGTGGGAAGACCCCAAGAGACCCAGTACTTC.

The sample holds a few counts of this clonotype. The rearrangement joins TRBV3-1 to TRBJ2-5; 9 nucleotides line up with TRBD2. From germline, CDR1 is LGHDT and CDR2 YNNKEL (reference sequence). The V segment lost 6 bases and the J segment 5 bases; nucleotides outside the gene matches: 16. This CDR3 has 17 residues. The CDR3 nucleotides are TGTGCCAGCAGAGCCAGGTTAGCGGGAGAGGGGCTGGAGACCCAGTACTTC. Translating it yields CASRARLAGEGLETQYF.

This clonotype was seen more than once but under ten times. The chain recombines TRBV29-1 with TRBJ2-1; 8 bases match TRBD2. The ends lost 1 base at V and 5 bases at J; junction bases unmatched: 7. The length of the CDR3 is 15 residues. Germline V gene data show CDR1 as SQVTM and CDR2 as ANQGSEA. For the CDR3, the DNA is TGCAGCGTTGAAGGAAGGATCGGGGGGGACAATGAGCAGTTCTTC. It yields the protein CSVEGRIGGDNEQFF.

This clonotype was counted between two and nine times. The junction does not match germline at one end; this may be a read error. The chain is built from TRBV6-9 and TRBJ1-4; D gene unclear. The CDR3 has 16 residues. Germline assignment: CDR1 MNHGY and CDR2 SVAAGI. This CDR3 reads CASSLLMGRENEKLFF. The CDR3 DNA sequence: TGTGCCAGCAGTTTACTAATGGGCAGAGAGAATGAGAAACTGTTTTTT.

This clonotype was seen many times. V and J are TRBV12-3 or TRBV12-4 and TRBJ2-3, with a tentative D call TRBD2 (6 bases). The length of the CDR3 is 16 residues. The V and J ends lost 3 bases and 4 bases respectively, with 17 bases between them. The CDR3 loop reads CASSFGTSAWADTQYF. The CDR3 nucleotides are TGTGCCAGCAGTTTCGGGACTTCCGCTTGGGCAGATACGCAGTATTTT.

This clonotype was observed a few times. The chain has TRBV30 and TRBJ2-1, with D perhaps TRBD1 (5 bases). The germline V gene has CDR1 GTSNPN and CDR2 SVGIG (reference sequence). V lost 1 base, J lost 9 bases, and 13 bases lay in between. The CDR3 length is 13 residues. This CDR3 is CAWSGKGFGEQFF. As DNA, the CDR3 is TGTGCCTGGAGTGGAAAGGGGTTCGGTGAGCAGTTCTTC.

This clonotype was counted many times. This chain links TRBV20-1 with TRBJ1-1; D is unresolved. Germline V gene sequence: CDR1 DFQATT, CDR2 SNEGSKA (reference sequence). This CDR3 region has 13 residues. V lost 0 bases, J lost 1 base, and 6 bases lay in between. For the CDR3, the DNA is TGCAGTGCTAGAGAGACGGCGAACACTGAAGCTTTCTTT. Translation gives CSARETANTEAFF.

The table lists this clonotype with many counts. Here the CDR3 reads CAWSQTTGSTDTQYF. The CDR3 coding sequence is TGTGCCTGGAGTCAAACCACCGGGAGCACAGATACGCAGTATTTT. The V gene is TRBV30, the J gene TRBJ2-3; no definite D call. The CDR3 is 15 amino acids. V lost 2 bases, J lost 0 bases, and 12 bases lay in between. CDR1 is GTSNPN and CDR2 is SVGIG in the germline V gene (reference sequence).

The chain couples TRBV7-9 to TRBJ2-5; D may be TRBD2 (6 bases). The CDR3 has 14 amino acids. The V end lost 5 bases, the J end lost 5 bases, and 15 bases lay between the germline ends. Germline-derived CDR1 and CDR2 are SEHNR and FQNEAQ (reference sequence). The CDR3 DNA follows: TGTGCCAGCAGCCAATTAGCGGAAGTGGAGACCCAGTACTTC. Its translation is CASSQLAEVETQYF.

This clonotype appeared many times. The gene calls are TRBV2 and TRBJ1-3; no definite D call. Germline-derived CDR1 and CDR2 are SNHLY and FYNNEI. Trimming took 7 bases from V and 0 from J, leaving 7 bases between them. The CDR3 totals 13 residues. The CDR3 DNA follows: TGTGCCAGCAATGGGAACTCTGGAAACACCATATATTTT. Translation: CASNGNSGNTIYF.

The chain combines TRBV5-6 with TRBJ2-2; 8 positions agree with TRBD2. CDR1 SGHDT and CDR2 YYEEEE come from the germline V gene. The CDR3 length is 15 residues. V trimming: 0 bases; J trimming: 7 bases; junction bases outside the gene matches: 5. Written as DNA, the CDR3 is TGTGCCAGCAGCTTGGTCGGGAGGGCAGGCGGGGAGCTGTTTTTT. This sequence encodes CASSLVGRAGGELFF.

Points on this clonotype: It may be a read error: a sequence one base away is much more abundant. Since no conserved phenylalanine or tryptophan closes the CDR3, a read error is the likely cause. It is unclear where the CDR3 begins or ends on the DNA, so no DNA is shown, and the CDR3 is as TCRdb lists it. The J gene is TRBJ2-7, the V gene TRBV3-1; the table's TRBD2 call for D was not verified on the DNA. CDR1 is LGHDT and CDR2 is YNNKEL in the germline V gene (reference sequence). The CDR3 is 13 residues long, ends included. CDR3: CASSQSGREEEYL.

This clonotype was picked up many times. The V gene is TRBV5-4, the J gene TRBJ2-7; D possibly uses TRBD1 or TRBD2 (5 bases each). The CDR3 extends over 14 amino acids. Trimming stripped 0 bases from V and 1 base from J, with 8 bases between. Looked up from germline, CDR1 is SGHNT and CDR2 is YYREEE (reference sequence). CDR3 DNA: TGTGCCAGCAGCTTGGGAGGGGAGTCCTACGAGCAGTACTTC. Its translation is CASSLGGESYEQYF.

This chain joins TRBV12-3 or TRBV12-4 and TRBJ2-1; 7 nucleotides align to TRBD2. The CDR3 consists of 13 residues. With 8 bases clipped from V and 3 bases from J, the junction kept 4 bases outside the gene matches. The chain's CDR3 is CASASGDYNEQFF. In nucleotides, the CDR3 is TGTGCCAGCGCTAGCGGAGACTACAATGAGCAGTTCTTC.

This clonotype was counted at least ten times. The gene calls are TRBV7-3 and TRBJ1-1; unclear D gene. The CDR3 consists of 14 residues. Trimming took off 3 bases at V and 4 bases at J, with 12 bases between the two ends. The germline V gene has CDR1 SGHTA and CDR2 FQGTGA. Here the CDR3 DNA reads TGTGCCAGCAGCTTCGTCTCTCTGACCACTGAAGCTTTCTTT. Protein: CASSFVSLTTEAFF.

This clonotype turned up a few times. In DNA, the CDR3 is TGTGCCAGCAGCTTGGTGAGGGGGAACCAAGAGACCCAGTACTTC. Its protein product is CASSLVRGNQETQYF. The chain joins TRBV5-4 to TRBJ2-5, with D possibly matching TRBD1 (6 bases). V lost 0 bases and J 0 bases, leaving 9 bases between the germline ends. Germline CDR1 SGHNT, CDR2 YYREEE (reference sequence). The CDR3 length is 15 residues. Variable domain in full (rest from reference TRBV5-4 and TRBJ2-5): ETGVTQSPTHLIKTRGQQVTLRCSSQSGHNTVSWYQQALGQGPQFIFQYYREEENGRGNFPPRFSGLQFPNYSSELNVNALELDDSALYLCASSLVRGNQETQYFGPGTRLLVL.

This clonotype was counted only a few times. V and J are TRBV19 and TRBJ2-5, with 9 bases lining up with TRBD2. This CDR3 is built from 16 residues. Germline V gene data show CDR1 as LNHDA and CDR2 as SQIVND (reference sequence). V gave up 5 bases and J gave up 7 bases; unmatched junction bases: 14. The CDR3 is CASSDSPGLASGTQYF. The CDR3 DNA is TGTGCCAGTAGTGACTCTCCGGGACTAGCCTCCGGGACCCAGTACTTC.

The rearrangement uses TRBV3-1 and TRBJ1-2, with D possibly TRBD1 on 6 matching bases. Germline V CDR1 and CDR2: LGHDT, YNNKEL (reference sequence). V lost 4 bases, J lost 6 bases, and 18 bases lay in between. The CDR3 is 15 residues long. The CDR3 DNA reads as TGTGCCAGCAGCCTCCCCCGGACAGCACCGGATGGCTACACCTTC. This encodes CASSLPRTAPDGYTF.

The rearrangement uses TRBV15 and TRBJ2-1; no clear D gene. The CDR3 has 12 amino acids. Germline V gene sequence: CDR1 LNHNV, CDR2 YYDKDF (reference sequence). Deletions cut 4 bases from V and 4 bases from J, with 5 bases between. CDR3 residues: CATSNLYNEQFF. The DNA of the CDR3 is TGTGCCACCAGCAACCTATACAATGAGCAGTTCTTC. The whole variable domain, remainder taken from reference TRBV15 and TRBJ2-1, is DAMVIQNPRYQVTQFGKPVTLSCSQTLNHNVMYWYQQKSSQAPKLLFHYYDKDFNNEADTPDNFQSRRPNTSFCFLDIRSPGLGDTAMYLCATSNLYNEQFFGPGTRLTVL.

There are many counts of this clonotype. The chain recombines TRBV7-8 with TRBJ2-3; maybe TRBD1 (7 bases). The CDR3 totals 15 residues. V lost 5 bases, J lost 2 bases, and 14 bases lay in between. CDR1 and CDR2 (germline): SGHVS, FQNEAQ. In nucleotides, the CDR3 is TGTGCCAGCAGCCTCAGGGGGGCCAACACAGATACGCAGTATTTT. It is translated as CASSLRGANTDTQYF.

This clonotype was seen at least ten times. The CDR3 spells CASSPTQHQPQHF. The CDR3 nucleotides are TGTGCCAGCAGTCCAACCCAACATCAGCCCCAGCATTTT. The V and J genes are TRBV27 and TRBJ1-5; D is unresolved. The germline CDR1 and CDR2 sequences are MNHEY and SMNVEV (reference sequence). This CDR3 contains 13 residues. Trimming removed 5 bases from V and 5 bases from J, with 10 bases in between.

This clonotype was recorded many times. The rearrangement joins TRBV27 to TRBJ2-1; the match to TRBD2 covers 8 bases. The CDR3 spans 16 residues. Germline CDR1 and CDR2: MNHEY and SMNVEV (reference sequence). V shed 2 bases and J 2 bases; nucleotides not matched to a gene: 5. The CDR3 sequence: CASSLRLASTYNEQFF. The CDR3 nucleotides read TGTGCCAGCAGTTTAAGACTAGCGAGCACCTACAATGAGCAGTTCTTC.

J is TRBJ2-5 and V is TRBV3-1, with TRBD2 matching over 7 bases. V lost 6 bases to trimming and J lost 4 bases; unmatched junction nucleotides: 11. The germline V gene encodes CDR1 LGHDT and CDR2 YNNKEL (reference sequence). The CDR3 sequence is 15 residues long. CDR3 sequence (DNA): TGTGCCAGCAGGTCCACGGGGGGAAGGGTAGAGACCCAGTACTTC. The encoded protein is CASRSTGGRVETQYF.

In the case of this clonotype: A single base separates this from a much larger clone, so it may be a read error. V gene TRBV20-1 combines with J gene TRBJ1-5; no reliable D call. The CDR3 runs 13 residues. Germline V gene data show CDR1 as DFQATT and CDR2 as SNEGSKA (reference sequence). CDR3 region: CSASIGVGQLQHF. As DNA, the CDR3 is TGCAGTGCTAGTATCGGCGTCGGTCAGCTCCAGCATTTT.

This clonotype was seen more than once but under ten times. The V and J genes are TRBV3-1 and TRBJ2-2; 7 bases map to TRBD1. V shed 0 bases and J 1 base; nucleotides not matched to a gene: 5. CDR1 is LGHDT and CDR2 is YNNKEL in the germline V gene (reference sequence). The CDR3 extends over 17 amino acids. CDR3 sequence reads: CASSQDSRTGNTGELFF. For the CDR3, the DNA is TGTGCCAGCAGCCAAGATTCAAGGACAGGGAACACCGGGGAGCTGTTTTTT.